This T cell receptor beta chain was sequenced during a study of blood T cell repertoires in COVID-19. Study background: Donors in the United States, Italy and Spain gave samples during acute or convalescent COVID-19.

Patients from Seattle were sampled longitudinally, starting during active infection. Measured with immunoSEQ multiplex PCR; TCRdb has only the in-frame clones, and not every one. The table has over 150,000 clones, 75% to 85% seen once. The TCR sequence derives from a woman of 80 years or more with COVID-19, enrolled during active disease. Sequencing was performed on peripheral blood.

CDR3 sequence: CASSGGPRDTQYF. In DNA form, the CDR3 reads TGTGCCAGCAGCGGCGGCCCTAGGGATACGCAGTATTTT. The chain links TRBV3-1 (or the pseudogene TRBV3-2) to TRBJ2-3; no clear D gene. There are 13 residues in the CDR3. V was shortened by 5 bases and J by 6 bases, with 12 bases between the two germline ends. Germline CDR1 and CDR2: LGHDT and YNNKEL (reference sequence).